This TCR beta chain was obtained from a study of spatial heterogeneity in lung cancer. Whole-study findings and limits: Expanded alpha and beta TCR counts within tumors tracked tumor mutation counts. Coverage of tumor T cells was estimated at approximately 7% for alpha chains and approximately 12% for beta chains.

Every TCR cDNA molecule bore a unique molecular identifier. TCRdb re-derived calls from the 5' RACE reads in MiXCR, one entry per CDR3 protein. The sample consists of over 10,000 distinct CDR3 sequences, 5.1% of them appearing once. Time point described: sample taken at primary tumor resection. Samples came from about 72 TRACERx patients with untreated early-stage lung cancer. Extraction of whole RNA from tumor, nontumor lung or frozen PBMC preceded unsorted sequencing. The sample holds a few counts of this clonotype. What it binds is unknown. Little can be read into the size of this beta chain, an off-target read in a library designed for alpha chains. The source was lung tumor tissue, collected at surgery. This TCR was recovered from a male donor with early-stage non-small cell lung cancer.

Here the CDR3 DNA reads TGTGCCAGCAGCGATCGCTACGAGCAGTACTTC. This codes for CASSDRYEQYF. This chain connects TRBV28 to TRBJ2-7; D not resolved. The V gene lost 6 bases and the J gene lost 3 bases, with 6 bases spanning the gap. This CDR3 is 11 amino acids long. Germline V gives CDR1 MDHEN, CDR2 SYDVKM. Variable domain in full (rest from reference TRBV28 and TRBJ2-7): DVKVTQSSRYLVKRTGEKVFLECVQDMDHENMFWYRQDPGLGLRLIYFSYDVKMKEKGDIPEGYSVSREKKERFSLILESASTNQTSMYLCASSDRYEQYFGPGTRLTVT.